The 23 T cell receptor beta chains given below trace back to one sample, sequenced in a study of blood T cell repertoires in COVID-19. The data were produced by immunoSEQ multiplex PCR, yet TCRdb's version contains in-frame clones alone and is incomplete. This table has around 170,000 clones, around 84% appearing once. Sequencing input: peripheral blood. The receptors shown here come from a man aged 30-40 years with active or convalescent COVID-19.

V usage is TRBV10-2 and J usage is TRBJ2-2; 8 nucleotides align to TRBD2. With V trimmed by 2 bases and J by 4 bases, 0 bases remained unmatched. This CDR3 is built from 14 residues. CDR1 WSHSY and CDR2 SAAADI come from the germline V gene. CDR3 amino acids: CASSETSGTGELFF. The CDR3, as DNA: TGCGCCAGCAGTGAGACTAGCGGCACCGGGGAGCTGTTTTTT.

The chain combines TRBV3-1 (or the pseudogene TRBV3-2) with TRBJ2-7, with 9 bases that match TRBD2. Germline CDR1 and CDR2: LGHDT and YNNKEL (reference sequence). V was pared by 4 bases and J by 0 bases, with 7 bases of the junction left unmatched. The length of the CDR3 is 16 residues. The CDR3 region is CASSRGSGGSSYEQYV. DNA of the CDR3: TGTGCCAGCAGCCGCGGCAGCGGGGGGAGCTCCTACGAGCAGTACGTC.

This clone was seen just once. The chain links TRBV27 to TRBJ2-2; D is possibly TRBD1 (5 bases). CDR1 MNHEY and CDR2 SMNVEV come from the germline V gene (reference sequence). The CDR3 contains 15 residues. Trimming took 5 bases from V and 2 from J, leaving 12 bases between them. Here the CDR3 reads CASSDSYYNTGELFF. CDR3 nucleotides: TGTGCCAGCAGTGACAGCTACTATAACACCGGGGAGCTGTTTTTT.

The chain uses TRBV9 and TRBJ1-1, with 7 positions matching TRBD1. The CDR3 consists of 14 residues. CDR1 SGDLS and CDR2 YYNGEE come from the germline V gene. Trimming took 4 bases from V and 2 from J; bases not matched to a gene: 5. The CDR3 DNA reads TGTGCCAGCAGCATTGGGACAGCTAACACTGAAGCTTTCTTT. This gives the protein CASSIGTANTEAFF.

This chain connects TRBV27 to TRBJ2-7; 7 nucleotides line up with TRBD1. Germline loops: CDR1 MNHEY, CDR2 SMNVEV (reference sequence). The CDR3 spans 13 residues. After removal of 4 bases from V and 3 bases from J, the junction contained 3 bases not matched to a gene. The CDR3 reads CASSYRQGYEQYV. CDR3 DNA: TGTGCCAGCAGTTATCGACAGGGCTACGAGCAGTACGTC.

The chain recombines TRBV5-1 with TRBJ1-3; TRBD1 is a possible D gene (5 bases). The V end lost 3 bases, the J end lost 1 base, and 11 bases lay between the germline ends. The CDR3 is made up of 15 amino acids. The germline V gene has CDR1 SGHRS and CDR2 YFSETQ. The CDR3 DNA sequence: TGCGCCAGCAGCTCCACAGGAGATTCTGGAAACACCATATATTTT. This codes for CASSSTGDSGNTIYF. Based on the CDR3 plus reference TRBV5-1 and TRBJ1-3, the full variable domain is KAGVTQTPRYLIKTRGQQVTLSCSPISGHRSVSWYQQTPGQGLQFLFEYFSETQRNKGNFPGRFSGRQFSNSRSEMNVSTLELGDSALYLCASSSTGDSGNTIYFGEGSWLTVV.

The chain employs TRBV7-2 and TRBJ2-3; TRBD2 agrees at 14 bases. Losses at the gene ends were 3 bases for V and 9 bases for J; bases not matched to a gene: 11. Germline CDR1 reads SGHTA; CDR2 reads FQGNSA. The CDR3 spans 17 residues. The chain's CDR3 is CASSLPPTGTSGRTQYF. The CDR3 region has the DNA TGTGCCAGCAGCTTGCCCCCGACCGGGACTAGCGGGAGAACGCAGTATTTT.

This clone was seen a single time. The gene calls are TRBV7-8 and TRBJ2-2, with 10 bases identical to TRBD1. Germline CDR1 SGHVS, CDR2 FQNEAQ. J lost 5 bases, V lost 5 bases, and 8 bases had no gene match. The CDR3 runs 16 residues. CDR3 nucleotides: TGTGCCAGCAGCCGCCGGACAGGGGGTTGGACCGGGGAGCTGTTTTTT. Amino acids: CASSRRTGGWTGELFF.

This clone appeared many times. CDR3 in amino acids: CASSQEAGALTGELFF. CDR3 sequence (DNA): TGCGCCAGCAGCCAAGAGGCAGGGGCCCTCACCGGGGAGCTGTTTTTT. The chain recombines TRBV4-1 with TRBJ2-2, with a weak D call TRBD1 (6 bases). This CDR3 comprises 16 residues. CDR1 and CDR2 from the germline V gene are MGHRA and YSYEKL. Trimming took off 0 bases at V and 4 bases at J, with 12 bases between the two ends.

The CDR3 sequence: CASRNGQGEAFF. As DNA, the CDR3 is TGTGCCAGCAGAAACGGACAGGGGGAAGCTTTCTTT. The V gene is TRBV12-3 or TRBV12-4, the J gene TRBJ1-1; 9 positions match TRBD1. The CDR3 has 12 residues. V was pared by 6 bases and J by 8 bases, with 4 bases of the junction left unmatched.

This rearrangement joins TRBV28 to TRBJ1-1; no definite D call. V was trimmed by 5 bases and J by 4 bases, leaving 11 bases between them. This CDR3 is 13 amino acids long. From germline, CDR1 is MDHEN and CDR2 SYDVKM. DNA for the CDR3: TGTGCCAGCAGTGCGGGGTTGGGCACTGAAGCTTTCTTT. Protein: CASSAGLGTEAFF.

The chain is built from TRBV27 and TRBJ1-4; TRBD1 matches at 9 bases. Germline loops: CDR1 MNHEY, CDR2 SMNVEV (reference sequence). This CDR3 contains 14 residues. J was trimmed by 4 bases and V by 5 bases; bases with no gene match: 2. The DNA for the CDR3 is TGTGCCAGCAGTCGGGACAGGGTTAATGAAAAACTGTTTTTT. This gives the protein CASSRDRVNEKLFF.

The CDR3 nucleotides read TGTGCCAGCAGCCAAGATTCATCCTACAATGAGCAGTTCTTC. Translating gives CASSQDSSYNEQFF. The J gene is TRBJ2-1, the V gene TRBV4-2; no firm D call. The length of the CDR3 is 14 residues. Germline V gene sequence: CDR1 LGHNA, CDR2 YNFKEQ. Trimming cost V 0 bases and J 1 base, with 4 bases left between them.

With respect to this clone: A junction end diverges from the germline sequence, so it may reflect a read error. The chain has TRBV2 and TRBJ2-6; TRBD1 matches at 8 bases. From germline, CDR1 is SNHLY and CDR2 FYNNEI. The CDR3 is 15 residues long. CDR3 sequence reads: CAGRTGSGGANVLTF. CDR3 DNA: TGTGCCGGCAGGACAGGGTCTGGAGGGGCCAACGTCCTGACTTTC.

This clone was seen a few times. The CDR3 here is CASRTGYNEQFF. CDR3 sequence (DNA): TGTGCCAGTAGGACAGGGTACAATGAGCAGTTCTTC. The rearrangement links TRBV19 to TRBJ2-1, with 7 nucleotides matching TRBD1. This CDR3 comprises 12 residues. V was pared by 6 bases and J by 4 bases, with 0 bases of the junction left unmatched. The germline V gene encodes CDR1 LNHDA and CDR2 SQIVND (reference sequence).

The chain links TRBV18 to TRBJ1-5; D is undetermined. Germline lookup yields CDR1 KGHSH and CDR2 LQKENI. The germline V and J ends were trimmed by 5 bases and 4 bases, with 12 bases remaining between them. The CDR3 sequence is 14 residues long. CDR3 residues: CASSSAGFNQPQHF. CDR3 nucleotides: TGTGCCAGCTCATCCGCAGGTTTTAATCAGCCCCAGCATTTT.

The CDR3 coding sequence is TGTGCCAGCAGTGAAAGGGTAGGGGCAAACCCTAACTATGGCTACACCTTC. The encoded protein is CASSERVGANPNYGYTF. The J gene is TRBJ1-2, the V gene TRBV6-1; TRBD1 is a possible D gene (5 bases). Between the trimmed V and J ends, which lost 2 bases and 0 bases, there was a span of 16 bases. Germline CDR1 MNHNS, CDR2 SASEGT. The CDR3 spans 17 residues.

The chain recombines TRBV5-4 with TRBJ1-2, with 7 bases that match TRBD1. The CDR3 loop spans 14 amino acids. The V gene end was trimmed by 7 bases and the J gene end by 4 bases; junction bases not matched to a gene: 10. Germline V CDR1 and CDR2: SGHNT, YYREEE (reference sequence). CDR3 coding DNA: TGTGCCAGCTCTGGAAGCGGACAGGCCTATGGCTACACCTTC. Protein product: CASSGSGQAYGYTF.

V gene TRBV7-2 combines with J gene TRBJ2-5; tentative D call: TRBD2 (5 bases). The germline V gene has CDR1 SGHTA and CDR2 FQGNSA. The V end was cut by 5 bases, the J end by 5 bases, with 12 bases between. This CDR3 spans 13 amino acids. CDR3 DNA: TGTGCCAGCAGCCGGGGTTCGACGGAGACCCAGTACTTC. Encoded protein: CASSRGSTETQYF.

The chain joins TRBV10-3 to TRBJ1-6; no reliable D call. Germline values: CDR1 ENHRY, CDR2 SYGVKD. The CDR3 extends over 17 amino acids. V dropped 3 bases and J dropped 1 base, with 13 bases sitting between them. CDR3 in DNA: TGTGCCATCAGTGATGCAAAGGGAGCGTCCTATAATTCACCCCTCCACTTT. This translates into CAISDAKGASYNSPLHF.

The gene calls are TRBV25-1 and TRBJ1-2; maybe TRBD1 (5 bases). The CDR3 is 13 residues long. The V and J ends lost 3 bases and 4 bases respectively, with 9 bases between them. Looked up from germline, CDR1 is MGHDK and CDR2 is SYGVNS. The CDR3 sequence: CASSEGTVYGYTF. The CDR3 bases are TGTGCCAGCAGTGAGGGGACTGTCTATGGCTACACCTTC.

The sample holds one count of this clone. The CDR3 loop is CASSSVTGVGYTF. The CDR3 DNA reads as TGTGCCAGCAGCTCCGTCACAGGGGTCGGCTACACCTTC. This chain connects TRBV13 to TRBJ1-2, with 7 positions matching TRBD1. This CDR3 contains 13 residues. V was pared by 4 bases and J by 8 bases, with 7 bases of the junction left unmatched. The germline V gene has CDR1 PRHDT and CDR2 FYEKMQ (reference sequence).

The chain recombines TRBV10-3 with TRBJ2-5; 9 nucleotides match TRBD1. The junction had 12 bases not matched to a gene; V was cut back by 2 bases and J by 5 bases. The CDR3 has 17 amino acids. The germline V gene encodes CDR1 ENHRY and CDR2 SYGVKD. CDR3 bases: TGTGCCATCAGTGAGCGGGACTGGACAGGGGCTGTGGAGACCCAGTACTTC. Amino acid sequence: CAISERDWTGAVETQYF.